This TCR beta chain was observed in a study of regulatory T cells in long-lasting Graves disease. This clonotype was seen a handful of times. Through Arm-PCR of CDR3 regions and iRepertoire HTBI primers, TCR beta libraries were built. One entry per CDR3 protein results from TCRdb running MiXCR on the multiplex PCR reads. The table has roughly 490,000 distinct CDR3 sequences, around a fifth seen once. This CDR3 has 17 residues. Germline-derived CDR1 and CDR2 are MGHRA and YSYEKL. Germline trimming cut 1 base from V and 7 bases from J; bases unmatched to any gene: 14. Sample time point: persistent/refractory GD, antithyroid drugs over 5 years with positive TRAb. PBMC-extracted RNA yielded the TCR library. Under American Thyroid Association guidelines, Graves' disease was diagnosed.

The receptor was derived from a female donor with Graves disease. The sequences come from peripheral blood mononuclear cells (PBMCs), collected when the disease was refractory, from a patient treated with antithyroid drugs. The chain joins TRBV4-1 to TRBJ1-2; the match to TRBD1 covers 8 bases. The CDR3 sequence: CASSQGVPGGAIGGYTF. The CDR3 region has the DNA TGCGCCAGCAGCCAAGGGGTTCCAGGGGGCGCCATAGGTGGCTACACCTTC.